This T cell receptor beta chain comes out of a study of CD8+CD57+ T cells in acquired aplastic anemia. It was genomic DNA that served as the template for profiling TCR beta VDJ and CDR3. A single record per CDR3 protein comes from TCRdb applying MiXCR to the reads. Of approximately 160,000 distinct CDR3 sequences in the sample, just under 45% were seen once. Study-wide points: It was found that more than 25 CD8+ CDR3 sequences were shared between patients and controls.

CDR1 and CDR2 (germline): KGHDR, SFDVKD. V shed 5 bases and J shed 6 bases, with 6 bases lying between them. This CDR3 region has 11 residues. This clonotype was seen a single time. Its specificity is unknown. Sequenced: sorted CD4+, CD8+, or CD8+CD57+ T cells (not recorded which) from PBMCs. The sequence was obtained from a human donor in good health. This sequence joins TRBV24-1 and TRBJ2-5; no clear D gene. This CDR3 is CATSVGQTQYF. The CDR3 DNA is TGTGCCACCAGTGTCGGGCAGACCCAGTACTTC.